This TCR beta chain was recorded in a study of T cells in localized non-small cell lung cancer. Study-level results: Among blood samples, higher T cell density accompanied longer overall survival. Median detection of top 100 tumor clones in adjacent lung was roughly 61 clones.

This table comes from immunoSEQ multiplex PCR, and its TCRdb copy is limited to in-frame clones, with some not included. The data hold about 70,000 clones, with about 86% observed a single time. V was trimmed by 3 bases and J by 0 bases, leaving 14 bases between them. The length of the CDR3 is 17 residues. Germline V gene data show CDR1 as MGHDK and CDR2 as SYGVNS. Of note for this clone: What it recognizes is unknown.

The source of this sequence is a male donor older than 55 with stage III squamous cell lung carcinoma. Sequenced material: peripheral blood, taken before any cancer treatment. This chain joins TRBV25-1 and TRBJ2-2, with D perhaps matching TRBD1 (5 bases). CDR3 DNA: TGTGCCAGCAGTGACAGACAGACTCACGCGAACACCGGGGAGCTGTTTTTT. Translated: CASSDRQTHANTGELFF. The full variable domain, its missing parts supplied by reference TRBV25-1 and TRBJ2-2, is EADIYQTPRYLVIGTGKKITLECSQTMGHDKMYWYQQDPGMELHLIHYSYGVNSTEKGDLSSESTVSRIRTEHFPLTLESARPSHTSQYLCASSDRQTHANTGELFFGEGSRLTVL.